This is a list of T cell receptor beta chains from one sample in a study of T cells after yellow fever vaccination. Using its own MiXCR run on the 5' RACE reads, TCRdb lists one record per CDR3 protein. The sample includes a few hundred thousand distinct CDR3 sequences, around a tenth of them seen just once. Sequencing was performed on PBMCs, taken on the day of the first yellow fever vaccination. The receptors stem from a man aged 18 to 30 who received the YFV17D yellow fever vaccine. CDR3s include the opening cysteine and the closing phenylalanine or tryptophan. Each record gives: V gene, D gene, CDR3 length, clone size, J gene, CDR3 protein, CDR3 DNA. A D gene is named only where the DNA matches it firmly. Clone size is not always given. Where it is, it says once, few, many or a class for expanded clones.

TRBV9,-,14,few,TRBJ1-3,CASSAESSGNTIYF,TGTGCCAGCAGCGCCGAAAGCTCTGGAAACACCATATATTTT
TRBV5-8,-,15,-,TRBJ2-3,CASSGLGLSTDTQYF,TGTGCCAGCAGCGGGCTAGGACTTAGCACAGATACGCAGTATTTT
TRBV5-5,-,15,-,TRBJ1-5,CASSPRQDPNQPQHF,TGTGCCAGCAGCCCCAGGCAGGACCCCAATCAGCCCCAGCATTTT
TRBV4-1,-,14,-,TRBJ2-3,CASSQPLQRVTQYF,TGCGCCAGCAGCCAGCCCCTCCAGCGAGTCACGCAGTATTTT
TRBV20-1,TRBD2,15,few,TRBJ2-7,CSARDFGGGRYEQYF,TGCAGTGCTAGAGATTTTGGGGGGGGACGCTACGAGCAGTACTTC
TRBV7-2,-,13,-,TRBJ1-1,CASSLAHPPEAFF,TGTGCCAGCAGCTTAGCGCACCCCCCCGAAGCTTTCTTT
TRBV4-1,-,15,many,TRBJ1-1,CASSQPFARVTEAFF,TGCGCCAGCAGCCAACCATTCGCCAGGGTTACTGAAGCTTTCTTT
TRBV6-6,TRBD1,13,-,TRBJ2-7,CASRTPTGHEQYF,TGTGCCAGCAGGACTCCGACAGGGCACGAGCAGTACTTC
TRBV29-1,TRBD1,14,-,TRBJ2-7,CSVDGPTGGNEQYF,TGCAGCGTCGACGGGCCGACAGGGGGTAACGAGCAGTACTTC
TRBV25-1,-,12,-,TRBJ1-1,CASSESQVEAFF,TGTGCCAGCAGTGAATCACAGGTAGAAGCTTTCTTT
TRBV7-2,-,15,few,TRBJ2-5,CASSALIGVQETQYF,TGTGCCAGCAGCGCGTTAATCGGGGTTCAAGAGACCCAGTACTTC
TRBV7-2,-,13,few,TRBJ1-2,CASSPGTTGGYTF,TGTGCCAGCAGCCCCGGGACCACGGGGGGCTACACCTTC
TRBV18,-,15,many,TRBJ2-3,CASSPPGLSTDTQYF,TGTGCCAGCTCACCACCGGGGCTATCCACAGATACGCAGTATTTT
TRBV9,-,15,few,TRBJ1-6,CASSVATGGHAPLHF,TGTGCCAGCAGCGTAGCTACTGGGGGCCACGCACCCCTCCACTTT
TRBV3-1,-,15,-,TRBJ2-1,CASSQTLGTYNEQFF,TGTGCCAGCAGCCAGACCCTAGGGACTTACAATGAGCAGTTCTTC
TRBV12-2,-,16,few,TRBJ2-2,CASRLVGGGPGGELFF,TGTGCAAGTCGCTTAGTCGGAGGTGGGCCCGGCGGGGAGCTGTTTTTT
TRBV5-5,TRBD1,15,-,TRBJ2-6,CASSPRGPGANVLTF,TGTGCCAGCAGCCCCAGGGGGCCAGGGGCCAACGTCCTGACTTTC
TRBV6-5,TRBD2,16,few,TRBJ2-2,CASSYSAGGQSGELFF,TGTGCCAGCAGTTACTCGGCGGGGGGCCAGTCTGGGGAGCTGTTTTTT
TRBV6-1,TRBD1,15,-,TRBJ1-4,CASSLTGGPDEKLFF,TGTGCCAGCAGCCTTACAGGGGGCCCCGATGAAAAACTGTTTTTT
TRBV20-1,TRBD1,15,many,TRBJ1-2,CSARGTGKFYYGYTF,TGCAGTGCTAGGGGGACAGGCAAGTTCTACTATGGCTACACCTTC
TRBV20-1,-,15,-,TRBJ2-5,CSARDSGTAVETQYF,TGCAGTGCTAGAGATTCCGGGACGGCCGTGGAGACCCAGTACTTC
TRBV7-2,-,12,-,TRBJ2-5,CASSNRLETQYF,TGTGCCAGCAGCAACAGACTAGAGACCCAGTACTTC
TRBV5-1,-,16,-,TRBJ2-3,CASSRGRAGYTDTQYF,TGCGCCAGCAGCCGGGGTCGGGCAGGGTACACAGATACGCAGTATTTT
TRBV12-3/TRBV12-4,TRBD1,14,few,TRBJ1-2,CASSPTADRDGYTF,TGTGCCAGCAGTCCGACGGCCGACAGGGACGGCTACACCTTC
TRBV25-1,TRBD2,16,-,TRBJ2-5,CASSEAASGGVGTQYF,TGTGCCAGCAGTGAGGCGGCTAGCGGGGGGGTTGGGACCCAGTACTTC
TRBV6-5,TRBD1,15,-,TRBJ2-7,CASSSTGGTGYEQYF,TGTGCCAGCAGTTCGACAGGGGGAACAGGCTACGAGCAGTACTTC
TRBV5-5,-,14,-,TRBJ2-3,CASSTFQGTNTQYF,TGTGCCAGCAGCACCTTTCAGGGGACAAATACGCAGTATTTT
TRBV7-2,TRBD2,16,-,TRBJ2-5,CASSLVARGAGGTQYF,TGTGCCAGCAGCTTAGTTGCGAGGGGCGCGGGGGGGACCCAGTACTTC
TRBV5-4,TRBD2,17,-,TRBJ2-2,CASSFGPSGGAIGELFF,TGTGCCAGCAGCTTTGGACCGAGCGGGGGGGCCATTGGGGAGCTGTTTTTT
TRBV12-3/TRBV12-4,TRBD1,14,few,TRBJ2-7,CASSPGQVMWEQYF,TGTGCCAGTAGCCCGGGACAGGTCATGTGGGAGCAGTACTTC
TRBV3-1,-,14,-,TRBJ2-1,CASSQGSGYNEQFF,TGTGCCAGCAGCCAAGGGTCCGGGTACAATGAGCAGTTCTTC
TRBV2,-,14,few,TRBJ2-2,CASSEQGRTGELFF,TGTGCCAGCAGTGAACAAGGGCGCACCGGGGAGCTGTTTTTT
TRBV5-1,-,15,-,TRBJ2-1,CASSQAGSNYNEQFF,TGCGCCAGCAGCCAGGCAGGGAGCAACTACAATGAGCAGTTCTTC
TRBV2,-,15,-,TRBJ2-2,CASSEERAVTGELFF,TGTGCCAGCAGTGAGGAAAGGGCAGTCACCGGGGAGCTGTTTTTT
TRBV4-1,-,14,few,TRBJ2-3,CASSRQTATDTQYF,TGCGCCAGCAGCCGGCAGACAGCCACAGATACGCAGTATTTT
TRBV11-2,-,15,-,TRBJ1-2,CASNPLLTETGGYTF,TGTGCCAGCAACCCTCTCCTGACAGAGACGGGTGGCTACACCTTC
TRBV20-1,-,15,-,TRBJ2-7,CSATPGAGIAYEQYF,TGCAGTGCTACTCCGGGGGCGGGGATAGCCTACGAGCAGTACTTC
TRBV6-4,TRBD2,14,few,TRBJ2-7,CASSESPAGEEQYF,TGTGCCAGCAGTGAAAGTCCAGCGGGGGAGGAGCAGTACTTC
TRBV6-2/TRBV6-3,-,15,few,TRBJ2-1,CASSYSRSSYNEQFF,TGTGCCAGCAGTTATAGCCGGAGCTCCTACAATGAGCAGTTCTTC
TRBV27,-,15,-,TRBJ2-6,CASSPTPSGANVLTF,TGTGCCAGCAGTCCAACCCCTTCTGGGGCCAACGTCCTGACTTTC